The T cell receptor (beta chain) under discussion was sequenced for a study of blood T cell repertoires in COVID-19 (TCRdb year 2020). In terms of the full investigation: Samples from collaborators originated in the United States, Italy and Spain and spanned both the acute and convalescent phases of COVID-19. Deeply sampled blood TCRbeta repertoires from subjects exposed to, actively infected with, or recovered from COVID-19 were included in the dataset. The sample metadata nearly always contained a de-identified subject ID, COVID-19 status, age in years and sex. A freely available public database, intended as a resource for researchers studying the immune response to SARS-CoV-2, is where the repertoires were released. HLA class I and class II types, where available, came from metadata supplied by the sample provider rather than from assay-based typing. Samples were obtained from the ongoing ImmuneRACE study (first 160 participants) and from over 1,000 subjects provided by 6 global collaborators. The material from the prospective study consisted of cDNA or gDNA derived from T cells, B-cell-depleted T cells, or PBMCs.

What the study reported, not specific to this receptor: The quantity of clinical and demographic metadata differed by source and by participant and was supplied without curation.

The immunoSEQ Assay, a bias-controlled multiplex PCR, was used to amplify TCRbeta CDR3 regions from genomic DNA. From the authors' description of their analysis: The number of nucleated cells in each sample was estimated from the amplification of reference gene primers within the assay. To quantify the absolute abundance of each unique TCRbeta CDR3 rearrangement, sequence reads were collapsed and filtered. For each sample, productive Simpson clonality was calculated by taking the square root of Simpson's diversity index across productive rearrangements. In its TCRdb copy, this immuneACCESS table keeps in-frame sequences only and misses some clones. Where compared with another copy, unresolved V genes explain less than half of these, and the others have no known cause. That table furnishes V, J and clone size, whereas the DNA furnished D and trimming. The sample data list 150,000 to 200,000 clones, and 85% to 90% of these were observed just once. About 6.3% of the sample belongs to the ten largest clones.

Details on this clone: Its recognized antigen is unknown. No base quality values were provided; no much bigger clone lies one nucleotide off.

Taken from cysteine to phenylalanine, the CDR3 has 16 residues. Only CDR3 DNA is held: 48 bases, read in frame from base 1. The germline V gene (reference sequence) supplies CDR1 LNHDA and CDR2 SQIVND. V was cut back by 5 bases and J by 0 bases, leaving a gap of 16 bases between them. The collaborating institutions used their own protocols to collect whole blood in K2EDTA tubes. For TCRbeta analysis, collaborator samples were shipped as frozen whole blood, as isolated PBMCs, or as DNA extracted from either sample type. Sequencing was carried out using peripheral blood. The rearrangement combines TRBV19 with TRBJ1-2, and perhaps TRBD1 as D gene, on 5 matching bases. The sequence derives from a middle-aged man with active or convalescent COVID-19. The nucleotide sequence is given as TGTGCCAGTAGTGCTCAAGACAGTTATGCTAACTATGGCTACACCTTC. The translation is CASSAQDSYANYGYTF.